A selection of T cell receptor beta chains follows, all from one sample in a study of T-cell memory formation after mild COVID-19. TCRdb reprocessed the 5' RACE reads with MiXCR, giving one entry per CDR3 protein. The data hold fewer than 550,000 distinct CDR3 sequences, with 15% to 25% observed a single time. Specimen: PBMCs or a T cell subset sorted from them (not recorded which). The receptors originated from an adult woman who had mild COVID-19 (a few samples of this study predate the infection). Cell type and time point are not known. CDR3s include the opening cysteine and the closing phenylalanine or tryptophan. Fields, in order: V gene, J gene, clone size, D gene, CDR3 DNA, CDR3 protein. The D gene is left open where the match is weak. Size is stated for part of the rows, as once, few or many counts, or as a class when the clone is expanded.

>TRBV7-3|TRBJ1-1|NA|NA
TGTGCCAGCAGCTTAAACCGGGGCGGAAACACTGAAGCTTTCTTT
CASSLNRGGNTEAFF
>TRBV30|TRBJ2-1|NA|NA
TGTGCCTGGAGAATAATTTCGGCCGGGGTCAATGAGCAGTTCTTC
CAWRIISAGVNEQFF
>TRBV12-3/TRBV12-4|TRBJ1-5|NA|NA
TGTGCCAGCAGTCTCTCCCCCACAGGGACTCAGCCCCAGCATTTT
CASSLSPTGTQPQHF
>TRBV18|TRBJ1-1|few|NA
TGTGCCAGTTCCCAGGCACAGCGAAACACTGAAGCTTTCTTT
CASSQAQRNTEAFF
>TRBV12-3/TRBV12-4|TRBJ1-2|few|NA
TGTGCCAGCAGTTTGGGGGGCGCGAACTATGGCTACACCTTC
CASSLGGANYGYTF
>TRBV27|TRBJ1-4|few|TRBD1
TGTGCCACCGCTAACGCACTCGGGGCCACAGGGGAAAGGGAAAAACTGTTTTTT
CATANALGATGEREKLFF
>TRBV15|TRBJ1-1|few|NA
TGTGCCACCAGCCGATTTGGAGGGGACACTGAAGCTTTCTTT
CATSRFGGDTEAFF
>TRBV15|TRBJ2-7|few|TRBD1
TGTGCCACCAGCTTATTCGACAGGGGAGGATACGAGCAGTACTTC
CATSLFDRGGYEQYF
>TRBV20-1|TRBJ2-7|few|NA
TGCAGCGCGGAGATCCACACAGGTTTCTCCTACGAGCAGTACTTC
CSAEIHTGFSYEQYF
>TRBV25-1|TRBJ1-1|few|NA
TGTGCCAGCGGCTCAGGGGCTGGGGACACTGAAGCTTTCTTT
CASGSGAGDTEAFF
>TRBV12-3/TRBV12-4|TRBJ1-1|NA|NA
TGTGCCAGCAGTTTGGCCGGGCCGGGGATCACTGAAGCTTTCTTT
CASSLAGPGITEAFF
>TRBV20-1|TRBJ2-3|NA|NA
TGCAGTGCTAGCGATCTTTTAGAACGCACAGATACGCAGTATTTT
CSASDLLERTDTQYF
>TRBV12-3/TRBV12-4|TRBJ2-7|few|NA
TGTGCCAGCACCCCGGGGACCGAGCAGTACTTC
CASTPGTEQYF
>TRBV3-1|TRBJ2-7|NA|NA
TGTGCCAGCAGCCAGGGAGGGGGCGGCTCCTACGAGCAGTACTTC
CASSQGGGGSYEQYF
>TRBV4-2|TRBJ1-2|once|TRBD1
TGTGCCAGCAGCCAACTGGACAGGGAGGACGGCTACACCTTC
CASSQLDREDGYTF
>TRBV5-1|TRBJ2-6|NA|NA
TGCGCCAGCAGCGCCTTAACCCCCGGGGCCAACGTCCTGACTTTC
CASSALTPGANVLTF
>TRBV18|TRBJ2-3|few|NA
TGTGCCAGCTCCGGCAACACGCAGTATTTT
CASSGNTQYF
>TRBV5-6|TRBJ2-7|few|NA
TGTGCCAGCAGCTTGGCCGGGGCCGCTATCTACGAGCAGTACTTC
CASSLAGAAIYEQYF
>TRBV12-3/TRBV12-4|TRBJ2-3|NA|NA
TGTGCCACCTCGGGGATGCGGGGCGACACAGATACGCAGTATTTT
CATSGMRGDTDTQYF
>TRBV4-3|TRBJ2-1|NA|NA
TGCGCCAGCAGCCAAGATCGCGTTTCCTACAATGAGCAGTTCTTC
CASSQDRVSYNEQFF
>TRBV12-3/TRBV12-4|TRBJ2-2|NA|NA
TGTGCCAGCAGTCCTCCGGGACCCAACACCGGGGAGCTGTTTTTT
CASSPPGPNTGELFF
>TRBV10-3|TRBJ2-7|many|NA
TGTGCCATCAGAAACCCGGGATACGGGGCCTACGAGCAGTACTTC
CAIRNPGYGAYEQYF
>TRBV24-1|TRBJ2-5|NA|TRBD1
TGTGCCACCAGTGACCCGGGACAGTACCAAGAGACCCAGTACTTC
CATSDPGQYQETQYF
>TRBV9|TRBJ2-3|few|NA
TGTGCCAGCAGCCCCCCTGCCGGAGTAAGCACAGATACGCAGTATTTT
CASSPPAGVSTDTQYF
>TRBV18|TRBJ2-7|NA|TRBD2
TGTGCCAGCTCACCAGTCACTAGCGGGCAATCCTACGAGCAGTACTTC
CASSPVTSGQSYEQYF
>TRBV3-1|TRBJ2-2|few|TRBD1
TGTGCCAGCAGCCTCGGGACAGCAACTAACACCGGGGAGCTGTTTTTT
CASSLGTATNTGELFF
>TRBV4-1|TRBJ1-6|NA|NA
TGCGCCAGCAGCCAAGAAGCAGGGCGGGATGGTTCACCCCTCCACTTT
CASSQEAGRDGSPLHF
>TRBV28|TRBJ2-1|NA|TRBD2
TGTGCCAGCACCCCAAATCTAGCGGGAGGCCCCAATGAGCAGTTCTTC
CASTPNLAGGPNEQFF
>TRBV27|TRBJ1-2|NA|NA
TGTGCCAGCGGGGCCCCTGTCACCTATGGCTACACCTTC
CASGAPVTYGYTF
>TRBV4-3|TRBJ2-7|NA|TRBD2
TGCGCCAGTGGAGGAGGGCTAGCGGGAACCAACGAGCAGTACTTC
CASGGGLAGTNEQYF
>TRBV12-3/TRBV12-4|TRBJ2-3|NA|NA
TGTGCCAGCACGACGGGGGGCACAGATACGCAGTATTTT
CASTTGGTDTQYF
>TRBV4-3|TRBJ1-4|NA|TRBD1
TGCGCCAGCAGCCAAGATCTCGGACAGGGAGGGGGGTTAGCCGAAAAACTGTTTTTT
CASSQDLGQGGGLAEKLFF
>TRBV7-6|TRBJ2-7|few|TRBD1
TGTGCCAGCAGCGGCGGGACAGGGGATTACGAGCAGTACTTC
CASSGGTGDYEQYF
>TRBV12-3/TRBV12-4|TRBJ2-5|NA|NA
TGTGCCAGCAGCCCGAGAGCCCGAGAGACCCAGTACTTC
CASSPRARETQYF
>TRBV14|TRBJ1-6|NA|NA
TGTGCCAGCAGCTCTTTCCTTGGAGATATCGGTTCACCCCTCCACTTT
CASSSFLGDIGSPLHF
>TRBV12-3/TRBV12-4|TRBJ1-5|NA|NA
TGTGCCAGCAGCCGAGGGTGGGGCAATCAGCCCCAGCATTTT
CASSRGWGNQPQHF
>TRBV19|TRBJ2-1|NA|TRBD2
TGTGCCAGTAGTCAACGGTTCCAGCGGGAGTCCTACAATGAGCAGTTCTTC
CASSQRFQRESYNEQFF
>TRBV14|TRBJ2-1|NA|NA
TGTGCCAGCAGTGGGGGAGATTACAATGAGCAGTTCTTC
CASSGGDYNEQFF
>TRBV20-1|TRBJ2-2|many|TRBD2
TGCAGTGCTAGAGATGTACTAGCGGGGGGCCCCGGGGAGCTGTTTTTT
CSARDVLAGGPGELFF
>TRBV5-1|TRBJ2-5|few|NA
TGCGCCAGCAGCTTGGCTCTTCCAGAGACCCAGTACTTC
CASSLALPETQYF
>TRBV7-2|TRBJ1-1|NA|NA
TGTGCCAGCAGCTCGCCTGAACAGGGTCGCCCTGAAGCTTTCTTT
CASSSPEQGRPEAFF
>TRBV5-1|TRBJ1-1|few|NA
TGCGCCAGCAGCTGGGAGGGGTCCGTATTGGAAGCTTTCTTT
CASSWEGSVLEAFF
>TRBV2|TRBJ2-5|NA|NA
TGTGCCAGCATAGCAGGGAGAAAAGAGACCCAGTACTTC
CASIAGRKETQYF
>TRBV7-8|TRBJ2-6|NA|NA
TGTGCCAGCAGCCTCACTTCGGTGGCCTCTGGGGCCAACGTCCTGACTTTC
CASSLTSVASGANVLTF
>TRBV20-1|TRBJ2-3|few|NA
TGCAGTGCTACAAGCCAAGGGGGCACAGATACGCAGTATTTT
CSATSQGGTDTQYF
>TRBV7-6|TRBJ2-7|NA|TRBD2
TGTGCCAGCAGCGGCGGGAGCGACTCTAAGGTCTACGAGCAGTACTTC
CASSGGSDSKVYEQYF
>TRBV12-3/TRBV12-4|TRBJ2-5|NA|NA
TGTGCCAGCAGCCGCGCCTCGACTCTCAGAGAGACCCAGTACTTC
CASSRASTLRETQYF
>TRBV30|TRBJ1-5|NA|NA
TGTGCCTGGAGTCATCCACAGGCATTCCGCGGAGGGCCCCAGCATTTT
CAWSHPQAFRGGPQHF
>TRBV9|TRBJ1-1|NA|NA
TGTGCCAGCAGCGTAGTTCGGGGGGCGAACACTGAAGCTTTCTTT
CASSVVRGANTEAFF
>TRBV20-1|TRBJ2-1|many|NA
TGCAGTGCTAGAATTAGCGCCGCCTACAATGAGCAGTTCTTC
CSARISAAYNEQFF
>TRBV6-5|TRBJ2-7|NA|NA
TGTGCCAGCAGTTTTGAGCGGAATTCCTACGAGCAGTACTTC
CASSFERNSYEQYF
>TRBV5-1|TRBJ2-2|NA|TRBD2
TGCGCCAGCAGCTTGCCGCGTCTAGCGGGAGATCAAACCGGGGAGCTGTTTTTT
CASSLPRLAGDQTGELFF
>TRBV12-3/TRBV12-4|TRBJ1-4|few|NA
TGTGCCAGCAGCCGGATGAGGGTGGGAGAAAAACTGTTTTTT
CASSRMRVGEKLFF